The next 5 T cell receptor beta chains were all read from a single sample in a study of blood T cell repertoires in COVID-19. The protocol was immunoSEQ multiplex PCR, while the TCRdb copy is restricted to in-frame clones and leaves out a portion. The sample contains 150,000 or so clones, 70% to 90% of which appear only once. The specimen sequenced was peripheral blood. The source of these receptors is a man aged 60 to 75 with COVID-19, enrolled during active disease.

This chain joins TRBV28 and TRBJ1-6; unclear D gene. Per germline, CDR1 MDHEN and CDR2 SYDVKM. The CDR3 loop spans 12 amino acids. The V end was cut by 5 bases, the J end by 7 bases, with 6 bases between. CDR3 loop: CASSVQNSPLHF. The CDR3 DNA is TGTGCCAGCAGTGTCCAGAATTCACCCCTCCACTTT.

The J gene is TRBJ1-1, the V gene TRBV25-1, with D possibly being TRBD1 (6 bases). This CDR3 spans 14 amino acids. CDR1 and CDR2 from the germline V gene are MGHDK and SYGVNS. V was clipped by 4 bases and J by 1 base, with 10 bases between them. The CDR3 sequence: CASSGQVPNTEAFF. DNA for the CDR3: TGTGCCAGCAGTGGACAGGTTCCGAACACTGAAGCTTTCTTT.

V gene TRBV3-1 (or the pseudogene TRBV3-2) combines with J gene TRBJ1-4, with D uncertain. CDR1 LGHDT and CDR2 YNNKEL come from the germline V gene (reference sequence). The CDR3 extends over 14 amino acids. Trimming took 1 base from V and 4 from J, leaving 7 bases between them. CDR3 loop: CASSQVGNNEKLFF. The CDR3 DNA follows: TGTGCCAGCAGCCAAGTCGGTAATAATGAAAAACTGTTTTTT.

The chain employs TRBV19 and TRBJ2-6; a possible D gene is TRBD2 (6 bases). Germline CDR1 and CDR2: LNHDA and SQIVND (reference sequence). Trimming pared 5 bases from V and 4 bases from J, leaving 21 bases between. The length of the CDR3 is 18 residues. The CDR3 nucleotides are TGTGCCAGTAGTGTCGGGGGAGCCGGCAAGGAAGGGGCCAACGTCCTGACTTTC. It specifies CASSVGGAGKEGANVLTF.

The chain employs TRBV11-2 and TRBJ1-1; 8 bases agree with TRBD1. Trimming took 3 bases from V and 6 from J; bases not matched to a gene: 6. CDR3 length: 14 residues. The germline CDR1 and CDR2 sequences are SGHAT and FQNNGV. The CDR3 nucleotides read TGTGCCAGCAGCTTCCGACAGGGGCGGGCTGAAGCTTTCTTT. Translation gives CASSFRQGRAEAFF.